Below, one T cell receptor beta chain is given with its context. The antigen is not known. Trimming stripped 5 bases from V and 4 bases from J, with 5 bases between. The germline gives CDR1 SQVTM, CDR2 ANQGSEA. This CDR3 has 10 amino acids. Everyone who donated was a Caucasian adult who lived in Nashville, Tennessee. A split of CD4+ cells into CD45RA+ naive and CD45RA-negative memory subsets was performed. Using immunoSEQ multiplex PCR, the repertoire was profiled, and TCRdb retains in-frame clones only, with some absent. Of over a million clones in the sample, about 80% were seen once. This sample was taken from a study of shared clonotypes between healthy human individuals. Study information: Donors were a couple of women and a few men aged 18 to 49.

Study-wide findings and caveats: Generation probability values for non-shared clonotypes were lower than those for clonotypes shared by all four donors.

The sample consisted of memory CD4+ T cells from PBMCs. Indicated subset: CD45RA-negative fraction. This chain connects TRBV29-1 to TRBJ1-1, with unresolved D. The TCR comes from a man between 18 and 35 years old in good health. Some clones in this sample may be carry-over from other donors' samples. CDR3 in DNA: TGCAGCGTTTCTTCCACTGAAGCTTTCTTT. This translates into CSVSSTEAFF.